A selection of T cell receptor beta chains follows, all from one sample in a study of blood T cell repertoires in COVID-19. Method: immunoSEQ multiplex PCR; TCRdb's copy keeps in-frame clones and lacks some. The repertoire includes about 250,000 clones, over 75% of them detected once, and 5.1% sits in the top ten. Sequencing was carried out using peripheral blood. Receptors originate from a man between 50 and 59 years old with active or convalescent COVID-19. The CDR3 runs from the conserved cysteine through the conserved F or W. D genes are given only for firm matches. Only some rows state a clone size, as once, few, many or a class for expanded clones.

v_call	d_call	clone_size	j_call	cdr3_aa	cdr3_nt
TRBV9	TRBD1	.	TRBJ2-5	CASSVSPNRGQETQYF	TGTGCCAGCAGCGTTTCACCAAACAGGGGCCAAGAGACCCAGTACTTC
TRBV12-5	TRBD2	many	TRBJ2-1	CASANMFGLAEDNEQFF	TGTGCTAGTGCCAATATGTTTGGGCTAGCGGAAGACAATGAGCAGTTCTTC
TRBV7-9	TRBD2	.	TRBJ2-7	CASSLGSGRSHEQYF	TGTGCCAGCAGCTTAGGAAGCGGGAGGTCCCACGAGCAGTACTTC
TRBV7-3	TRBD2	.	TRBJ2-7	CASSMGQGDGREVGEQYF	TGTGCCAGCAGCATGGGACAAGGGGATGGGCGGGAGGTAGGGGAGCAGTACTTC
TRBV5-1	.	.	TRBJ1-1	CASRANTEAFF	TGCGCCAGCCGAGCGAACACTGAAGCTTTCTTT
TRBV9	TRBD1	.	TRBJ1-2	CASSAPPGTAHYGYTF	TGTGCCAGCAGCGCGCCTCCCGGGACAGCTCACTATGGCTACACCTTC
TRBV19	TRBD1	.	TRBJ1-5	CASGQGSARSHF	TGTGCCAGCGGACAGGGGTCCGCGCGGTCGCATTTT
TRBV27	.	.	TRBJ2-7	CASGRGSYEQYF	TGTGCCAGTGGACGGGGGTCCTACGAGCAGTACTTC
TRBV6-4	TRBD1	.	TRBJ2-1	CASSLSGTAPYNEQFF	TGTGCCAGCAGTCTTTCCGGGACAGCTCCCTACAATGAGCAGTTCTTC
TRBV18	TRBD1	.	TRBJ1-1	CASSPRGIDTEAFF	TGTGCCAGCTCACCCAGGGGGATCGACACTGAAGCTTTCTTT
TRBV24-1	TRBD1	few	TRBJ1-2	CATSESTGGGRDGYTF	TGTGCCACCAGTGAATCAACAGGGGGAGGTAGGGATGGCTACACCTTC
TRBV7-2	.	.	TRBJ1-3	CASSFGRGGLGNTIYF	TGTGCCAGCAGCTTTGGGCGGGGGGGCCTTGGAAACACCATATATTTT
TRBV27	TRBD2	.	TRBJ2-1	CASSLLAGEYHEQFF	TGTGCCAGCAGTTTATTAGCGGGAGAATACCATGAGCAGTTCTTC
TRBV7-2	.	.	TRBJ2-1	CASSSRAGPYNEQFF	TGTGCCAGCAGCTCACGAGCGGGTCCCTACAATGAGCAGTTCTTC
TRBV5-1	.	.	TRBJ2-5	CASSLRGGAGYETQYF	TGCGCCAGCAGCTTGAGAGGGGGCGCGGGGTATGAGACCCAGTACTTC
TRBV19	.	.	TRBJ1-2	CASTSEYGYTF	TGTGCCAGTACGTCGGAGTATGGCTACACCTTC
TRBV28	TRBD1	.	TRBJ1-2	CASSFPSGGGYTF	TGTGCCAGCAGTTTTCCTTCAGGGGGCGGCTACACCTTC
TRBV2	.	few	TRBJ2-1	CASSPDLDRVQFF	TGTGCCAGCAGTCCGGATCTAGATCGGGTGCAGTTCTTC
TRBV19	.	.	TRBJ1-5	CASSIGGSQPQHF	TGTGCCAGTAGTATTGGGGGGAGTCAGCCCCAGCATTTT
TRBV18	TRBD1	.	TRBJ2-1	CASSPPGTGDFNEQFF	TGTGCCAGCTCACCACCCGGGACAGGGGATTTCAATGAGCAGTTCTTC
TRBV7-3	.	.	TRBJ2-2	CASSWGLYTGELFF	TGTGCCAGCAGCTGGGGACTTTACACCGGGGAGCTGTTTTTT
TRBV2	TRBD1	.	TRBJ1-1	CASSGTLDRAVTFNTEAFF	TGTGCCAGCAGTGGAACCTTGGACAGGGCCGTCACGTTTAACACTGAAGCTTTCTTT
TRBV2	TRBD1	.	TRBJ1-1	CASSQRQGAETEAFF	TGTGCCAGCAGTCAGCGACAGGGGGCGGAAACTGAAGCTTTCTTT
TRBV5-6	.	.	TRBJ2-2	CASSLVGRGTGELFF	TGTGCCAGCAGCTTGGTAGGGAGGGGGACCGGGGAGCTGTTTTTT
TRBV11-2	TRBD2	once	TRBJ2-7	CASSLETSRFSYEQYF	TGTGCCAGCAGCTTGGAGACTAGCCGCTTCTCCTACGAGCAGTACTTC
TRBV4-3	.	few	TRBJ1-2	CASSQDSGDYGYTF	TGCGCCAGCAGCCAAGATTCAGGGGACTATGGCTACACCTTC
TRBV3-1/TRBV3-2	TRBD2	.	TRBJ2-5	CASSPSTSGGQATQYF	TGTGCCAGCAGCCCCTCGACTAGCGGGGGGCAAGCGACCCAGTACTTC
TRBV7-9	.	.	TRBJ1-2	CASREVVGYTF	TGTGCCAGCAGGGAGGTGGTTGGCTACACCTTC
TRBV7-9	.	.	TRBJ1-1	CASSMAGTNTEAFF	TGTGCCAGCAGCATGGCGGGCACGAACACTGAAGCTTTCTTT
TRBV20-1	.	.	TRBJ1-2	CSASPGDDYGYTF	TGCAGTGCTAGTCCAGGGGATGACTATGGCTACACCTTC
TRBV4-1	.	.	TRBJ1-2	CASSQDRANYGYTF	TGCGCCAGCAGCCAAGATAGAGCTAACTATGGCTACACCTTC
TRBV29-1	.	.	TRBJ1-1	CSVGTPNTEAFF	TGCAGCGTTGGGACACCAAACACTGAAGCTTTCTTT
TRBV3-1/TRBV3-2	.	.	TRBJ2-7	CASSLFRGSYEQYF	TGTGCCAGCAGCCTTTTTCGGGGATCCTACGAGCAGTACTTC
TRBV20-1	.	.	TRBJ2-7	CSASDRGHEQYF	TGCAGTGCTAGTGATAGGGGCCACGAGCAGTACTTC
TRBV4-2	TRBD2	many	TRBJ2-3	CASSQGQAGGTDTQYF	TGTGCCAGCAGCCAGGGCCAAGCGGGGGGCACAGATACGCAGTATTTT
TRBV14	TRBD1	.	TRBJ1-2	CASSQGDRGSDGYGYTF	TGTGCCAGCAGCCAAGGAGACAGGGGAAGTGATGGCTATGGCTACACCTTC
TRBV29-1	.	once	TRBJ1-1	CSGVRGTEAFF	TGCAGCGGGGTCCGGGGGACTGAAGCTTTCTTT
TRBV9	TRBD2	.	TRBJ2-1	CASSVTSGSTYEQFF	TGTGCCAGCAGCGTTACTAGCGGGAGTACCTATGAGCAGTTCTTC
TRBV7-8	.	.	TRBJ2-5	CASSLAVRETQYF	TGTGCCAGCAGCTTGGCCGTCCGAGAGACCCAGTACTTC
TRBV4-2	TRBD2	.	TRBJ2-3	CASSQDPQAGGPDTQYF	TGTGCCAGCAGCCAAGATCCCCAAGCGGGAGGGCCAGATACGCAGTATTTT
TRBV5-6	.	.	TRBJ1-4	CASTLRWGGFEKLFF	TGTGCCAGCACCCTGAGGTGGGGCGGCTTTGAAAAACTGTTTTTT
TRBV5-5	.	.	TRBJ1-1	CASSLAPEEGTEAFF	TGTGCCAGCAGCTTGGCCCCGGAGGAGGGCACTGAAGCTTTCTTT
TRBV7-2	.	.	TRBJ2-7	CASSWGGAEVGQYF	TGTGCCAGCAGCTGGGGCGGGGCGGAGGTAGGGCAGTACTTC
TRBV5-4	.	.	TRBJ2-3	CASSLDRTDTQYF	TGTGCCAGCAGCTTGGATCGGACAGATACGCAGTATTTT
TRBV18	.	.	TRBJ2-7	CASSPPLLTGRYEQYF	TGTGCCAGCTCACCACCGTTACTAACAGGGCGGTACGAGCAGTACTTC
TRBV19	TRBD1	.	TRBJ1-1	CASSILDRGGNTEAFF	TGTGCCAGTAGTATTCTTGACAGGGGTGGAAACACTGAAGCTTTCTTT
TRBV7-9	.	.	TRBJ1-5	CASSLGDSDSNQPQHF	TGTGCCAGCAGCTTAGGAGATTCTGATAGCAATCAGCCCCAGCATTTT
TRBV4-2	.	.	TRBJ2-3	CASSRGGRTDTQYF	TGTGCCAGCAGCCGGGGGGGCCGCACAGATACGCAGTATTTT
TRBV12-3/TRBV12-4	.	.	TRBJ2-1	CASSLRLVDEQFF	TGTGCCAGCAGTTTACGGCTAGTAGATGAGCAGTTCTTC
TRBV7-7	TRBD1	.	TRBJ2-3	CASSAGQGSTDTQYF	TGTGCTAGCAGCGCAGGACAGGGGAGCACAGATACGCAGTATTTT
TRBV5-1	.	.	TRBJ2-5	CASSPDTETQYF	TGCGCCAGCAGCCCGGACACGGAGACCCAGTACTTC
TRBV10-2	.	once	TRBJ2-1	CASRARDSPYNEQFF	TGCGCCAGCAGGGCCCGGGACTCCCCCTACAATGAGCAGTTCTTC
TRBV12-2	.	.	TRBJ1-2	CASRLGATRGYTF	TGTGCAAGTCGCTTAGGGGCCACTCGGGGCTACACCTTC
TRBV7-9	TRBD1	.	TRBJ2-7	CASSQEGQGLSYEQYF	TGTGCCAGCAGCCAAGAGGGACAGGGACTCTCCTACGAGCAGTACTTC
TRBV30	.	.	TRBJ2-1	CAWRMASYNEQFF	TGTGCCTGGAGAATGGCTTCCTACAATGAGCAGTTCTTC